These 28 T cell receptor beta chains originate from one sample sequenced in a study of brain T cells in children with intractable seizures. Time point: blood from clinic visit 5 months post-surgery; TSC patient then seizure free. Clones were read by immunoSEQ multiplex PCR, and TCRdb kept only the in-frame ones, dropping some. Found here are 340,000 or so clones, roughly 93% of them singletons; the top ten hold about 6%. Sequenced material: peripheral blood, taken less than 6 months after surgery. The receptor source for this set is a boy in the first two years of life with tuberous sclerosis and intractable seizures.

The V and J genes are TRBV6-2 or TRBV6-3 and TRBJ2-3, with 14 bases aligning to TRBD2. The V gene's germline CDR1 is MNHEY and CDR2 SVGEGT. The length of the CDR3 is 17 residues. Trimming took 2 bases from V and 5 from J; bases not matched to a gene: 6. The CDR3 loop reads CASSYPTSGGALDTQYF. CDR3 coding DNA: TGTGCCAGCAGTTACCCGACTAGCGGGGGGGCCCTAGATACGCAGTATTTT.

The chain uses TRBV9 and TRBJ2-1; possible D gene TRBD2, 6 bases. This CDR3 region has 15 residues. With 0 bases removed from V and 8 bases from J, the gap between germline ends came to 15 bases. Germline V gene lookup returns CDR1 SGDLS and CDR2 YYNGEE. CDR3 nucleotides: TGTGCCAGCAGCGTAGCGGGAGTCGGGAGCGATGAGCAGTTCTTC. Residues: CASSVAGVGSDEQFF.

This clone was observed once. The rearrangement joins TRBV6-1 to TRBJ2-2, with 8 bases identical to TRBD2. Germline V gene lookup returns CDR1 MNHNS and CDR2 SASEGT. V gave up 1 base and J gave up 1 base; unmatched junction bases: 5. The CDR3 loop spans 17 amino acids. The DNA of the CDR3 is TGTGCCAGCAGTGAAGTCGGTAGCGGGGTGAACACCGGGGAGCTGTTTTTT. Protein product: CASSEVGSGVNTGELFF.

The chain joins TRBV2 to TRBJ2-7; 7 bases are shared with TRBD2. Trimming removed 0 bases from V and 7 bases from J; junction bases left unmatched: 6. CDR3 length: 14 residues. CDR1 is SNHLY and CDR2 is FYNNEI in the germline V gene. CDR3 in DNA: TGTGCCAGCAGTGAAGCGGGAGGGCCTCGGGAGCAGTACTTC. Translation gives CASSEAGGPREQYF.

This chain connects TRBV4-1 to TRBJ2-3; 9 bases fit TRBD1. The CDR3 runs to 16 residues. Germline values: CDR1 MGHRA, CDR2 YSYEKL. Losses at the gene ends were 5 bases for V and 4 bases for J; bases not matched to a gene: 10. The CDR3 spells CASSMPRDRVADTQYF. The CDR3 DNA is TGCGCCAGCAGCATGCCCCGGGACAGGGTAGCAGATACGCAGTATTTT.

V and J are TRBV2 and TRBJ2-1, with 7 bases identical to TRBD2. Germline assignment: CDR1 SNHLY and CDR2 FYNNEI. This CDR3 contains 13 residues. V was pared by 7 bases and J by 7 bases, with 7 bases of the junction left unmatched. CDR3 amino acids: CASTRAAGNEQFF. DNA of the CDR3: TGTGCCAGCACTAGGGCAGCGGGGAATGAGCAGTTCTTC.

This clone was observed once. The sample carries other DNA sequences with the same CDR3. The rearrangement links TRBV7-9 to TRBJ1-1, with D maybe TRBD1 (5 bases). Deletions cut 5 bases from V and 4 bases from J, with 11 bases between. The CDR3 has 13 residues. Germline V gene lookup returns CDR1 SEHNR and CDR2 FQNEAQ (reference sequence). The CDR3 reads CASSPPGGTEAFF. The CDR3 DNA follows: TGTGCCAGCAGCCCTCCGGGGGGCACTGAAGCTTTCTTT.

As DNA, the CDR3 is TGTGCCAGCAGTCTCGGGACAGGGGGATACGAGCAGTACTTC. Its translation is CASSLGTGGYEQYF. The chain joins TRBV6-5 to TRBJ2-7; 11 positions agree with TRBD1. V lost 5 bases and J lost 4; bases outside the gene matches: 4. The germline CDR1 and CDR2 sequences are MNHEY and SVGAGI. The CDR3 sequence is 14 residues long.

The chain has TRBV7-8 and TRBJ2-7; perhaps TRBD2 as D (6 bases). Germline assignment: CDR1 SGHVS and CDR2 FQNEAQ. CDR3 length equals 15 residues. V was trimmed by 2 bases and J by 2 bases, leaving 13 bases between them. CDR3 sequence: CASSLYLAFPYEQYF. The CDR3 region has the DNA TGTGCCAGCAGCTTATACCTAGCGTTCCCCTACGAGCAGTACTTC. The variable domain in full, completed from reference TRBV7-8 and TRBJ2-7, reads GAGVSQSPRYKVAKRGQDVALRCDPISGHVSLFWYQQALGQGPEFLTYFQNEAQLDKSGLPSDRFFAERPEGSVSTLKIQRTQQEDSAVYLCASSLYLAFPYEQYFGPGTRLTVT.

The chain carries TRBV4-1 and TRBJ2-7; D might be TRBD1 (5 bases). V dropped 1 base and J dropped 0 bases, with 7 bases sitting between them. The CDR3 is made up of 14 amino acids. Germline V CDR1 and CDR2: MGHRA, YSYEKL. CDR3 in amino acids: CASSQGTYSYEQYF. The CDR3 coding sequence is TGCGCCAGCAGCCAAGGGACATACTCCTACGAGCAGTACTTC.

This clone was counted only a few times. The V and J genes are TRBV12-3 or TRBV12-4 and TRBJ2-3; D call uncertain. CDR3 length: 12 amino acids. V was pared by 6 bases and J by 6 bases, with 10 bases between. The DNA for the CDR3 is TGTGCCAGCAGCCTCAAGCCCGATACGCAGTATTTT. Residues: CASSLKPDTQYF.

The genes are TRBV14 and TRBJ2-7; D call uncertain. V was pared by 0 bases and J by 3 bases, with 15 bases between. There are 16 residues in the CDR3. Germline V gene sequence: CDR1 SGHDN, CDR2 FVKESK. The CDR3 DNA follows: TGTGCCAGCAGCCAAGACCCGCGGACGGAATTCTACGAGCAGTACTTC. Translating gives CASSQDPRTEFYEQYF.

The genes are TRBV7-9 and TRBJ2-3, with 7 bases fitting TRBD1. This CDR3 comprises 18 residues. Germline V CDR1 and CDR2: SEHNR, FQNEAQ (reference sequence). The ends lost 4 bases at V and 2 bases at J; junction bases unmatched: 15. The chain's CDR3 is CASSSGPKGQTNTDTQYF. CDR3 in DNA: TGTGCCAGCAGCTCCGGTCCAAAGGGACAGACAAACACAGATACGCAGTATTTT.

This chain uses TRBV6-6 with TRBJ2-3, with 8 nucleotides matching TRBD2. Germline values: CDR1 MNHNY, CDR2 SVGAGI (reference sequence). The CDR3 is 15 residues long. V trimming: 6 bases; J trimming: 6 bases; junction bases outside the gene matches: 11. The CDR3 DNA follows: TGTGCCAGCAGCGCCCCGGGGGGGGCCTCGGATACGCAGTATTTT. This codes for CASSAPGGASDTQYF.

In this sample, this clone turned up once. The chain is built from TRBV18 and TRBJ1-3, with D hard to call. Germline-derived CDR1 and CDR2 are KGHSH and LQKENI. Trimming took off 0 bases at V and 0 bases at J, with 15 bases between the two ends. The length of the CDR3 is 18 residues. The CDR3 protein is CASSPPGRRNSSGNTIYF. The CDR3, as DNA: TGTGCCAGCTCACCACCTGGCAGGCGCAACTCCTCTGGAAACACCATATATTTT.

The chain combines TRBV6-2 or TRBV6-3 with TRBJ2-7; D gene ambiguous. Germline loops: CDR1 MNHEY, CDR2 SVGEGT. This CDR3 contains 11 residues. V dropped 4 bases and J dropped 7 bases, with 8 bases sitting between them. The CDR3: CASSCSKEQYF. CDR3 DNA sequence: TGTGCCAGCAGTTGTTCGAAGGAGCAGTACTTC.

This sequence joins TRBV11-3 and TRBJ1-2, with D possibly being TRBD1 (6 bases). This CDR3 has 15 residues. Trimming removed 4 bases from V and 4 bases from J, with 16 bases in between. Germline V gene sequence: CDR1 SGHNT, CDR2 YENEEA. CDR3 residues: CASSSDSTGSYGYTF. CDR3 nucleotides: TGTGCCAGCAGCTCGGACAGTACTGGCTCCTATGGCTACACCTTC. Full variable domain (remainder filled in from reference TRBV11-3 and TRBJ1-2): EAGVVQSPRYKIIEKKQPVAFWCNPISGHNTLYWYLQNLGQGPELLIRYENEEAVDDSQLPKDRFSAERLKGVDSTLKIQPAELGDSAVYLCASSSDSTGSYGYTFGSGTRLTVV.

The chain is built from TRBV6-5 and TRBJ2-1, with a tentative D call TRBD1 (6 bases). The length of the CDR3 is 12 residues. Trimming removed 5 bases from V and 14 bases from J, with 16 bases in between. CDR1 MNHEY and CDR2 SVGAGI come from the germline V gene. CDR3: CASSHIFPGEFF. CDR3 coding DNA: TGTGCCAGCAGTCATATTTTCCCAGGGGAGTTCTTC.

The chain's CDR3 is CASSRGGQGSYEQYF. The DNA for the CDR3 is TGTGCCAGCAGCCGGGGGGGGCAGGGCTCCTACGAGCAGTACTTC. The rearrangement joins TRBV9 to TRBJ2-7; 8 positions agree with TRBD2. Germline-derived CDR1 and CDR2 are SGDLS and YYNGEE. V shed 4 bases, J shed 0 bases, and the junction held 6 bases outside the gene matches. The CDR3 covers 15 residues.

This sequence joins TRBV6-1 and TRBJ1-2; 7 bases match TRBD1. The CDR3 runs to 13 residues. Per the germline V gene, CDR1 is MNHNS and CDR2 is SASEGT. The trim removed 3 bases at V and 6 bases at J, leaving 4 bases unmatched. The CDR3 protein is CASSDRGIDGYTF. Here the CDR3 DNA reads TGTGCCAGCAGTGACAGGGGGATCGATGGCTACACCTTC.

The chain couples TRBV7-9 to TRBJ2-1, with D perhaps matching TRBD2 (7 bases). Trimming pared 4 bases from V and 3 bases from J, leaving 13 bases between. The CDR3 spans 15 residues. Per germline, CDR1 SEHNR and CDR2 FQNEAQ (reference sequence). CDR3 in DNA: TGTGCCAGCAGCTCTGAAGGGGGGGTCTACAATGAGCAGTTCTTC. It codes for CASSSEGGVYNEQFF.

The CDR3 sequence: CASRPRTGHPSYEQYF. CDR3 sequence (DNA): TGTGCCAGCAGACCCCGGACAGGCCATCCCTCCTACGAGCAGTACTTC. The chain recombines TRBV25-1 with TRBJ2-7, with TRBD1 identical over 7 bases. V shed 6 bases, J shed 0 bases, and the junction held 11 bases outside the gene matches. Germline-derived CDR1 and CDR2 are MGHDK and SYGVNS. This CDR3 is 16 amino acids long.

The genes are TRBV19 and TRBJ1-3, with D tentatively TRBD1 (6 bases). The CDR3 is 14 residues long. Germline V gene data show CDR1 as LNHDA and CDR2 as SQIVND (reference sequence). V dropped 5 bases and J dropped 4 bases, with 12 bases sitting between them. The CDR3 DNA reads as TGTGCCAGTAGTCCCGGGACATTCGGAAACACCATATATTTT. Residues: CASSPGTFGNTIYF.

The rearrangement uses TRBV7-2 and TRBJ2-3; D gene unclear. The V and J ends lost 1 base and 4 bases respectively, with 12 bases between them. Germline CDR1 and CDR2: SGHTA and FQGNSA. The CDR3 extends over 15 amino acids. CDR3 sequence reads: CASSLVWVGADTQYF. In nucleotides, the CDR3 is TGTGCCAGCAGCTTAGTTTGGGTTGGCGCAGATACGCAGTATTTT.

The chain links TRBV6-5 to TRBJ2-2; D remains unclear. CDR3 length equals 13 residues. V lost 1 base, J lost 8 bases, and 8 bases lay in between. The V gene's germline CDR1 is MNHEY and CDR2 SVGAGI. The CDR3 here is CASSYLGPGELFF. Written as DNA, the CDR3 is TGTGCCAGCAGTTACTTGGGCCCAGGGGAGCTGTTTTTT.

This chain uses TRBV30 with TRBJ1-1; possibly TRBD1 for D (6 bases). The germline V and J ends were trimmed by 6 bases and 4 bases, with 21 bases remaining between them. Per the germline V gene, CDR1 is GTSNPN and CDR2 is SVGIG (reference sequence). The CDR3 extends over 15 amino acids. CDR3 amino acids: CACRQARGRFTEAFF. CDR3 DNA: TGTGCCTGCAGACAGGCCCGAGGGCGCTTCACTGAAGCTTTCTTT. The entire variable domain, with the rest obtained from reference TRBV30 and TRBJ1-1, is as follows: SQTIHQWPATLVQPVGSPLSLECTVEGTSNPNLYWYRQAAGRGLQLLFYSVGIGQISSEVPQNLSASRPQDRQFILSSKKLLLSDSGFYLCACRQARGRFTEAFFGQGTRLTVV.

The chain combines TRBV5-8 with TRBJ2-7; TRBD1 aligns across 10 bases. V was pared by 3 bases and J by 8 bases, with 8 bases of the junction left unmatched. The V gene's germline CDR1 is SGHTS and CDR2 YDEGEE. There are 14 residues in the CDR3. The CDR3 spells CASSSTGTGDQQYF. The CDR3 DNA reads TGTGCCAGCAGCTCAACCGGGACAGGGGATCAGCAGTACTTC.

This chain uses TRBV3-1 (or the pseudogene TRBV3-2) with TRBJ1-2, with D possibly matching TRBD1 (6 bases). Looked up from germline, CDR1 is LGHDT and CDR2 is YNNKEL (reference sequence). V was cut by 2 bases and J by 3 bases, with 13 bases left in between. This CDR3 has 15 amino acids. The CDR3 protein is CASSQSRTVHYGYTF. Here the CDR3 DNA reads TGTGCCAGCAGCCAATCCAGGACAGTACACTATGGCTACACCTTC.